The clone carrying this T cell receptor beta chain was counted at least ten times. The antigen is unknown. This specimen comes from a study of identical twins. A universal primer site arose from template switching, and cDNA bore unique molecular identifiers. TCRdb reprocessed the 5' RACE reads with MiXCR, giving one entry per CDR3 protein. The sample lists about 240,000 distinct CDR3 sequences, about 11% occurring once. Trimming took 3 bases from V and 4 from J, leaving 13 bases between them. Per the germline V gene, CDR1 is MNHEY and CDR2 is SVGAGI. This CDR3 spans 16 amino acids. Study findings and constraints: Researchers reported excess low generation probability among twin-shared out-of-frame alpha sequences.

The sample was memory T cells sorted from blood. This rearrangement joins TRBV6-5 to TRBJ2-6, with no clear D. The receptor comes from a man aged 45-60 years in good health. CDR3 residues: CASSYSVSVGANVLTF. The CDR3 nucleotides are TGTGCCAGCAGTTATTCCGTGTCAGTCGGGGCCAACGTCCTGACTTTC.